These 8 T cell receptor beta chains originate from one sample sequenced in a study of blood T cell repertoires in COVID-19. TCRdb's table, derived via immunoSEQ multiplex PCR, lists solely in-frame clones and lacks some. The table shows 50,000 to 65,000 clones, with approximately 91% occurring only once. Sequencing input: peripheral blood. The receptors were sampled from a woman in her sixties or seventies with active or convalescent COVID-19.

About this clone: The same CDR3 is also encoded by other DNA sequences in this sample. This chain links TRBV12-3 or TRBV12-4 with TRBJ2-2, with D hard to call. V was trimmed by 2 bases and J by 5 bases, leaving 3 bases between them. The CDR3 runs to 12 residues. CDR3 protein: CASSLRTGELFF. The CDR3 DNA follows: TGTGCCAGCAGTTTACGGACCGGGGAGCTGTTTTTT.

This chain links TRBV28 with TRBJ1-4; D gene unclear. This CDR3 has 19 residues. The V gene lost 5 bases and the J gene lost 0 bases, with 22 bases spanning the gap. Looked up from germline, CDR1 is MDHEN and CDR2 is SYDVKM. Here the CDR3 reads CASSQTLRERLATNEKLFF. In DNA form, the CDR3 reads TGTGCCAGCAGTCAAACCCTACGGGAGCGGCTTGCAACTAATGAAAAACTGTTTTTT.

The V gene is TRBV6-5, the J gene TRBJ2-2, with 8 bases lining up with TRBD2. The CDR3 length is 15 residues. Trimming took 4 bases from V and 1 from J; bases not matched to a gene: 2. Germline V gives CDR1 MNHEY, CDR2 SVGAGI. CDR3 amino acids: CASSWAGGNTGELFF. The CDR3, as DNA: TGTGCCAGCAGTTGGGCGGGGGGGAACACCGGGGAGCTGTTTTTT.

This clone was seen a single time. This rearrangement joins TRBV5-4 to TRBJ2-1; D is unresolved. Deletions cut 0 bases from V and 1 base from J, with 5 bases between. This CDR3 spans 14 amino acids. The germline CDR1 and CDR2 sequences are SGHNT and YYREEE (reference sequence). The CDR3 is CASSLGQSYNEQFF. The CDR3 DNA follows: TGTGCCAGCAGCTTGGGCCAGTCCTACAATGAGCAGTTCTTC.

The gene calls are TRBV11-2 and TRBJ1-1; D is perhaps TRBD1 (5 bases). V shed 6 bases and J shed 7 bases, with 18 bases lying between them. CDR3 length: 14 residues. Germline V gives CDR1 SGHAT, CDR2 FQNNGV. The CDR3 bases are TGTGCCAGCAGACGGAACCAGGGCCCTATTGAAGCTTTCTTT. Protein sequence: CASRRNQGPIEAFF. The entire variable domain, with the rest obtained from reference TRBV11-2 and TRBJ1-1, is as follows: EAGVAQSPRYKIIEKRQSVAFWCNPISGHATLYWYQQILGQGPKLLIQFQNNGVVDDSQLPKDRFSAERLKGVDSTLKIQPAKLEDSAVYLCASRRNQGPIEAFFGQGTRLTVV.

The count of this clone is one. J is TRBJ2-7 and V is TRBV7-2, with 7 bases identical to TRBD1. The CDR3 loop spans 14 amino acids. With 4 bases clipped from V and 3 bases from J, the junction kept 6 bases outside the gene matches. Germline CDR1 reads SGHTA; CDR2 reads FQGNSA. The CDR3 spells CASSSRQGNYEQYF. CDR3 in DNA: TGTGCCAGCAGCTCCAGACAGGGAAACTACGAGCAGTACTTC.

The chain joins TRBV19 to TRBJ2-5; 7 bases map to TRBD1. The CDR3 is 14 amino acids. J lost 1 base, V lost 7 bases, and 6 bases had no gene match. Germline V lookup: CDR1 LNHDA, CDR2 SQIVND (reference sequence). The CDR3 DNA sequence: TGTGCCAGTAACCCCAGACAGGGCCAAGAGACCCAGTACTTC. This codes for CASNPRQGQETQYF.

The chain has TRBV14 and TRBJ2-1, with a possible D match to TRBD2 (6 bases). The CDR3 is made up of 16 amino acids. Per germline, CDR1 SGHDN and CDR2 FVKESK. V lost 4 bases and J 7 bases, leaving 20 bases between the germline ends. CDR3 DNA sequence: TGTGCCAGCAGCCTTAGCGGCATCCGCTTACTAAATGAGCAGTTCTTC. Translated: CASSLSGIRLLNEQFF.